This record looks at one TCR beta chain sequence and its context. This entry belongs to a study of T-cell memory formation after mild COVID-19. From germline, CDR1 is SGDLS and CDR2 YYNGEE. V lost 3 bases, J lost 9 bases, and 31 bases lay in between. This CDR3 region has 19 residues. TCRdb itself ran the 5' RACE reads through MiXCR, one entry per CDR3 protein. The sample holds some 210,000 distinct CDR3 sequences, roughly 18% seen once. The TCR sequence derives from an adult woman who had mild COVID-19 (a few samples of this study predate the infection). Cell type and time point are not known. The chain is built from TRBV9 and TRBJ2-1; D gene uncertain. The sample taken for sequencing was PBMCs or a T cell subset sorted from them (not recorded which). The CDR3 is CASSAGLQLDGPHWGEQFF. The CDR3 DNA follows: TGTGCCAGCAGCGCCGGATTGCAATTGGACGGTCCACATTGGGGTGAGCAGTTCTTC.